Following are 9 T cell receptor beta chains from one sample sequenced in a study of beta chain features in type 1 diabetes. Study-wide results and limits: Among all four CD4+ subsets, Type 1 diabetes patients had TCRB CDR3s that were moderately but significantly shorter.

These TCRs' antigens remain unknown. The sequenced template was cDNA made from the entire isolated RNA. The protocol was immunoSEQ multiplex PCR, while the TCRdb copy is restricted to in-frame clones and leaves out a portion. The sample shows 120,000 to 150,000 clones, about an eighth of them seen only once. The sequencing sample was made of central memory CD4+ T cells from blood. These receptors came from a man aged 18 to 29 with type 1 diabetes.

This clone occurred many times. Germline is not matched at one junction end, which may reflect a read error. V usage is TRBV5-6 and J usage is TRBJ1-3; 7 bases agree with TRBD1. Germline V gene sequence: CDR1 SGHDT, CDR2 YYEEEE. CDR3 length: 11 residues. DNA of the CDR3: TGTGCCAGCAGCTTACCCGGACAGGAGGATTTT. As protein: CASSLPGQEDF.

The chain recombines TRBV5-4 with TRBJ2-1; D uncertain. The CDR3 contains 16 residues. CDR1 is SGHNT, CDR2 YYREEE, per germline (reference sequence). V lost 0 bases to trimming and J lost 0 bases, with 10 bases between them. DNA for the CDR3: TGTGCCAGCAGCTTGGAGCGCCCGAGCTCCTACAATGAGCAGTTCTTC. It codes for CASSLERPSSYNEQFF.

A few counts support this clone. The chain uses TRBV10-3 and TRBJ2-1; 8 bases line up with TRBD2. This CDR3 is built from 16 residues. Germline V gene data show CDR1 as ENHRY and CDR2 as SYGVKD. Trimming removed 1 base from V and 3 bases from J; junction bases left unmatched: 5. The CDR3: CAISEYNSGVYNEQFF. Here the CDR3 DNA reads TGTGCCATCAGTGAGTATAATAGCGGGGTCTACAATGAGCAGTTCTTC.

This clone has a handful of counts. Given a much more abundant clone one base away, this may be a read error. The rearrangement joins TRBV11-3 to TRBJ2-3; 12 bases map to TRBD2. With 6 bases clipped from V and 3 bases from J, the junction kept 1 base outside the gene matches. The germline gives CDR1 SGHNT, CDR2 YENEEA. This CDR3 contains 14 residues. For the CDR3, the DNA is TGTGCCAGCAGACTAGCGGGGGGTACAGATACGCAGTATTTT. Translation: CASRLAGGTDTQYF.

The chain has TRBV2 and TRBJ1-2; tentative D call: TRBD1 (5 bases). The CDR3 totals 13 residues. CDR1 and CDR2 from the germline V gene are SNHLY and FYNNEI. V was pared by 0 bases and J by 6 bases, with 8 bases between. The CDR3 bases are TGTGCCAGCAGTGAAGCGAGAGGGGATGGCTACACCTTC. This codes for CASSEARGDGYTF.

The chain employs TRBV11-3 and TRBJ2-7; D might be TRBD1 (5 bases). CDR1 and CDR2 from the germline V gene are SGHNT and YENEEA. The CDR3 sequence is 16 residues long. The germline V and J ends were trimmed by 3 bases and 5 bases, with 20 bases remaining between them. The CDR3 coding sequence is TGTGCCAGCAGCTTCCAGACAGCTGGGAACTACGACGAGCAGTACTTC. This codes for CASSFQTAGNYDEQYF. The variable domain in full, completed from reference TRBV11-3 and TRBJ2-7, reads EAGVVQSPRYKIIEKKQPVAFWCNPISGHNTLYWYLQNLGQGPELLIRYENEEAVDDSQLPKDRFSAERLKGVDSTLKIQPAELGDSAVYLCASSFQTAGNYDEQYFGPGTRLTVT.

This chain links TRBV2 with TRBJ1-1, with unresolved D. Trimming removed 7 bases from V and 6 bases from J, with 18 bases in between. CDR1 is SNHLY, CDR2 FYNNEI, per germline. The CDR3 has 14 amino acids. For the CDR3, the DNA is TGTGCCAGCACTAGAGAAACTCTCGGCGCTGAAGCTTTCTTT. It specifies CASTRETLGAEAFF.

This chain uses TRBV4-2 with TRBJ2-2, with 10 bases fitting TRBD1. This CDR3 spans 14 amino acids. The germline gives CDR1 LGHNA, CDR2 YNFKEQ. The junction had 9 bases not matched to a gene; V was cut back by 3 bases and J by 14 bases. CDR3 protein: CASSQEGQGRILFF. The CDR3 coding sequence is TGTGCCAGCAGCCAGGAGGGACAGGGGAGAATCCTGTTTTTT.

The chain uses TRBV13 and TRBJ1-6, with D unresolved. The germline V gene encodes CDR1 PRHDT and CDR2 FYEKMQ (reference sequence). The CDR3 has 12 residues. V lost 4 bases and J 10 bases, leaving 8 bases between the germline ends. In DNA, the CDR3 is TGTGCCAGCAGCTCCCGATTCTCACCCCTCCACTTT. The encoded protein is CASSSRFSPLHF.